This T cell receptor beta chain was profiled in a study of T-cell memory formation after mild COVID-19. This CDR3 contains 13 residues. Germline V CDR1 and CDR2: SGHRS, YFSETQ. With V trimmed by 5 bases and J by 12 bases, 8 bases remained unmatched. Study-level findings and limits: Pre-infection memory contained some responding clones, which suggested that cross-reactive memory had joined. Day 15 to 85 contractors were CD4/CD8 balanced; later expanders leaned CD4+.

From the 5' RACE reads, TCRdb called clonotypes with MiXCR, one entry per CDR3 protein. Here the sample spans around 53,000 distinct CDR3 sequences, approximately 12% being singletons. This clonotype was observed a few times. Its antigen is unknown. This clonotype was sampled from a man aged 18 to 30 who had mild COVID-19 (a few samples of this study predate the infection). Cell type and time point are not known. The chain couples TRBV5-1 to TRBJ1-2, with 12 positions matching TRBD1. Sequenced material: PBMCs or a T cell subset sorted from them (not recorded which). CDR3 sequence (DNA): TGCGCCAGCAGGACCGGGACAGGGGGCTGGGACACCTTC. This encodes CASRTGTGGWDTF.